Here is one T cell receptor (beta chain) with its context. The sample is drawn from a study of brain metastases from non-small cell lung cancer. CDR1 is SGHTA and CDR2 is FQGTGA in the germline V gene. The CDR3 has 13 residues. With 6 bases clipped from V and 5 bases from J, the junction kept 6 bases outside the gene matches. Libraries were prepared by immunoSEQ multiplex PCR; TCRdb keeps only in-frame clonotypes and omits some of them. The sample has about 1,500 clones, roughly 80% seen once; the top ten hold roughly a tenth. The chain combines TRBV7-3 with TRBJ2-5; 7 nucleotides line up with TRBD2. The source material was tumor-adjacent normal tissue. The clonotype comes from a donor at least 40 years old with non-small cell lung cancer. The CDR3 nucleotides are TGTGCCAGCAGTCAGGTGGGAGGGGAGACCCAGTACTTC. It yields the protein CASSQVGGETQYF.